The present T cell receptor beta chain was sequenced within a study of blood T cell repertoires in COVID-19. Turning to the study itself: Acute and convalescent COVID-19 specimens originated in the United States, Italy and Spain. T cells, B-cell-depleted T cells, or PBMCs provided the cDNA or gDNA that served as material.

Germline CDR1 LGHNA, CDR2 YSLEER. V was pared by 2 bases and J by 3 bases, with 10 bases between. This CDR3 contains 14 residues. As handled by the study authors: Nucleated cell counts were estimated from reference gene primer amplification. The protocol was immunoSEQ multiplex PCR, while the TCRdb copy is restricted to in-frame clones and leaves out a portion. D and trimming were read from the DNA, whereas the V and J calls and clone size are those reported in that table. The sample records around 200,000 clones, under 90% being singletons. The sequence was obtained from a person aged 65 to 79 with COVID-19, enrolled during active disease. Sequencing used peripheral blood. J is TRBJ1-1 and V is TRBV4-3; D might be TRBD1 (6 bases). The CDR3 sequence is CASSQTGMDTEAFF. The CDR3 DNA reads TGCGCCAGCAGCCAAACAGGGATGGACACTGAAGCTTTCTTT.